One and the same sample provided the 20 T cell receptor beta chains below, sequenced in a study of CD8 T cells in Susac syndrome. Random hexamers were used to reverse transcribe roughly 0.45 to 1 ug of RNA. MiXCR, run by TCRdb on the immunoSEQ multiplex PCR reads, gives a single entry per CDR3 protein. The table includes around 200,000 distinct CDR3 sequences, about 95% detected once. The sample was CD4+ T cells from PBMCs. These receptors originate from a human donor in good health.

V gene TRBV3-1 combines with J gene TRBJ2-3; D not resolved. The CDR3 has 15 residues. The germline gives CDR1 LGHDT, CDR2 YNNKEL (reference sequence). Trimming stripped 0 bases from V and 6 bases from J, with 13 bases between. The CDR3 sequence: CASSQESLVGDTQYF. The CDR3 DNA reads as TGTGCCAGCAGCCAAGAGAGCCTGGTAGGGGATACGCAGTATTTT.

The chain is built from TRBV30 and TRBJ1-2; 7 bases align to TRBD1. Germline values: CDR1 GTSNPN, CDR2 SVGIG (reference sequence). V dropped 3 bases and J dropped 4; count of bases not matched to a gene: 5. This CDR3 contains 13 residues. CDR3 sequence reads: CAWSKTGTYGYTF. Written as DNA, the CDR3 is TGTGCCTGGAGCAAGACAGGGACCTATGGCTACACCTTC.

The chain links TRBV7-2 to TRBJ2-5, with TRBD2 as a possible D gene (5 bases). The CDR3 totals 15 residues. Germline-derived CDR1 and CDR2 are SGHTA and FQGNSA. With 6 bases removed from V and 5 bases from J, the gap between germline ends came to 19 bases. CDR3 protein: CASSQLGFQAETQYF. CDR3 coding DNA: TGTGCCAGCAGTCAACTAGGATTTCAGGCGGAGACCCAGTACTTC.

A few counts support this clonotype. The chain couples TRBV14 to TRBJ2-5; D remains ambiguous. CDR3 length: 12 amino acids. The germline V gene has CDR1 SGHDN and CDR2 FVKESK. The V and J ends lost 1 base and 5 bases respectively, with 5 bases between them. The CDR3 DNA reads as TGTGCCAGCAGCCAAGTTTGGGAGACCCAGTACTTC. The encoded protein is CASSQVWETQYF.

The chain uses TRBV20-1 and TRBJ1-1; 8 bases line up with TRBD1. CDR1 and CDR2 from the germline V gene are DFQATT and SNEGSKA (reference sequence). The CDR3 length is 11 residues. Germline trimming cut 7 bases from V and 4 bases from J; bases unmatched to any gene: 2. This CDR3 reads CSDQGATEAFF. The CDR3 DNA sequence: TGCAGTGATCAGGGGGCCACTGAAGCTTTCTTT.

The chain is built from TRBV27 and TRBJ2-1; 8 nucleotides align to TRBD2. The germline V gene encodes CDR1 MNHEY and CDR2 SMNVEV (reference sequence). The CDR3 has 14 amino acids. V was pared by 9 bases and J by 8 bases, with 12 bases of the junction left unmatched. Written as DNA, the CDR3 is TGTGCCAGTCGGGGGGCGGGAGGAATCCATGAGCAGTTCTTC. Translated: CASRGAGGIHEQFF.

This clonotype was found once. The CDR3, as DNA: TGTGCCAGCAGCTTAAGTCTATTGGCCACTGAAGCTTTCTTT. Amino acids: CASSLSLLATEAFF. The chain is built from TRBV7-2 and TRBJ1-1, with D unresolved. CDR1 SGHTA and CDR2 FQGNSA come from the germline V gene. The V end was cut by 2 bases, the J end by 4 bases, with 11 bases between. The CDR3 runs to 14 residues.

The chain has TRBV3-1 and TRBJ2-5; possible D gene TRBD1, 6 bases. Per the germline V gene, CDR1 is LGHDT and CDR2 is YNNKEL (reference sequence). The CDR3 runs 15 residues. Deletions cut 0 bases from V and 3 bases from J, with 11 bases between. CDR3 DNA: TGTGCCAGCAGCCAAGATGTACGGACAGAAGAGACCCAGTACTTC. Amino acid sequence: CASSQDVRTEETQYF.

V is TRBV15 and J is TRBJ2-3; tentatively, D is TRBD2 (6 bases). Trimming took off 3 bases at V and 4 bases at J, with 17 bases between the two ends. This CDR3 region has 16 residues. Looked up from germline, CDR1 is LNHNV and CDR2 is YYDKDF (reference sequence). In DNA form, the CDR3 reads TGTGCCACCAGCAGGTCGGTCAGCTGGGGGGCAGATACGCAGTATTTT. Its protein is CATSRSVSWGADTQYF.

The chain combines TRBV5-8 with TRBJ2-1; D is ambiguous. In germline, CDR1 is SGHTS, CDR2 YDEGEE. This CDR3 is 11 amino acids long. The V and J ends lost 1 base and 12 bases respectively, with 8 bases between them. Here the CDR3 reads CASSLRDRQFF. CDR3 DNA sequence: TGTGCCAGCAGCTTGAGGGATAGGCAGTTCTTC.

V and J are TRBV7-2 and TRBJ2-2, with D perhaps matching TRBD1 or TRBD2 (5 bases each). This CDR3 comprises 13 residues. V shed 5 bases and J shed 6 bases, with 10 bases lying between them. In germline, CDR1 is SGHTA, CDR2 FQGNSA. The CDR3 DNA is TGTGCCAGCAGCCTGGGACGGCCCGGGGAGCTGTTTTTT. Residues: CASSLGRPGELFF.

The chain links TRBV4-1 to TRBJ1-2, with D perhaps matching TRBD1 (5 bases). V was trimmed by 0 bases and J by 2 bases, leaving 10 bases between them. This CDR3 comprises 15 residues. Per the germline V gene, CDR1 is MGHRA and CDR2 is YSYEKL. The DNA for the CDR3 is TGCGCCAGCAGCCAAGACACAGAGGGGAACTATGGCTACACCTTC. Translation: CASSQDTEGNYGYTF.

V usage is TRBV6-5 and J usage is TRBJ2-3; 9 nucleotides align to TRBD1. Trimming at V came to 3 bases and at J to 0 bases, leaving 7 bases not matched to a gene. CDR1 MNHEY and CDR2 SVGAGI come from the germline V gene. This CDR3 is 17 amino acids long. The CDR3 DNA reads TGTGCCAGCAGTTATATGGGGGGGACAGGGAGCACAGATACGCAGTATTTT. Translating it yields CASSYMGGTGSTDTQYF.

The chain recombines TRBV3-1 with TRBJ2-6; weak D call: TRBD1 (5 bases). CDR1 LGHDT and CDR2 YNNKEL come from the germline V gene (reference sequence). The CDR3 sequence is 16 residues long. The V end lost 4 bases, the J end lost 0 bases, and 10 bases lay between the germline ends. The CDR3 DNA sequence: TGTGCCAGCAGCCTTTTGACAGCCTCTGGGGCCAACGTCCTGACTTTC. Its translation: CASSLLTASGANVLTF.

The chain has TRBV7-9 and TRBJ1-1; D is ambiguous. CDR3 length: 14 residues. The germline CDR1 and CDR2 sequences are SEHNR and FQNEAQ (reference sequence). The ends were cut back, 3 bases at V and 7 bases at J, with 15 bases in the middle. This CDR3 is CASSLGTVVGEAFF. In DNA, the CDR3 is TGTGCCAGCAGCTTGGGTACGGTGGTCGGTGAAGCTTTCTTT.

This clonotype came up once. The rearrangement joins TRBV15 to TRBJ2-1, with a tentative D call TRBD2 (6 bases). The CDR3 runs to 14 residues. V was cut by 0 bases and J by 9 bases, with 12 bases left in between. The germline V gene encodes CDR1 LNHNV and CDR2 YYDKDF (reference sequence). The CDR3 protein is CATSRDYGGGEQFF. The CDR3 region has the DNA TGTGCCACCAGCAGAGATTACGGGGGAGGTGAGCAGTTCTTC.

The genes are TRBV11-3 and TRBJ2-3, with 8 positions matching TRBD1. Germline CDR1 reads SGHNT; CDR2 reads YENEEA. V lost 5 bases, J lost 4 bases, and 8 bases stayed unmatched. The CDR3 consists of 15 residues. As DNA, the CDR3 is TGTGCCAGCAGCGCCCAGGGGGCGCGTGCAGATACGCAGTATTTT. It specifies CASSAQGARADTQYF.

The rearrangement joins TRBV18 to TRBJ2-5, with D unresolved. Germline CDR1 and CDR2: KGHSH and LQKENI. The ends were cut back, 2 bases at V and 3 bases at J, with 4 bases in the middle. The CDR3 contains 12 residues. Here the CDR3 reads CASSPTEETQYF. For the CDR3, the DNA is TGTGCCAGCTCACCAACAGAAGAGACCCAGTACTTC.

The rearrangement links TRBV10-3 to TRBJ2-3, with 9 positions matching TRBD1. The CDR3 spans 14 residues. The trim removed 0 bases at V and 5 bases at J, leaving 0 bases unmatched. Germline V gives CDR1 ENHRY, CDR2 SYGVKD. The CDR3 spells CAISESGQGDTQYF. CDR3 bases: TGTGCCATCAGTGAGTCGGGACAGGGAGATACGCAGTATTTT.

The chain uses TRBV6-5 and TRBJ2-5, with D tentatively TRBD1 (6 bases). The germline CDR1 and CDR2 sequences are MNHEY and SVGAGI. V was pared by 2 bases and J by 2 bases, with 9 bases between. CDR3 size: 14 residues. CDR3 sequence: CASSYVGGQETQYF. Written as DNA, the CDR3 is TGTGCCAGCAGTTACGTAGGGGGTCAAGAGACCCAGTACTTC.